This entry lists 9 T cell receptor beta chains sequenced from one sample in a study of CD4 T cells in relation to SARS-CoV-2 and coronaviruses. These receptors have no known antigen. The repertoire was sequenced with immunoSEQ multiplex PCR; TCRdb's copy has only in-frame clones and lacks some. The sample shows about 38,000 clones, approximately 86% of them seen only once. The material sequenced was naive CD4+ T cells from PBMCs, cultured in vitro. Subset given: naive CD4+ T cells isolated by negative enrichment. The receptors come from an adult with COVID-19.

V and J are TRBV6-4 and TRBJ1-2; D is perhaps TRBD1 (5 bases). This CDR3 is built from 15 residues. The germline V gene has CDR1 MRHNA and CDR2 SNTAGT. V lost 3 bases, J lost 4 bases, and 15 bases lay in between. The CDR3 nucleotides read TGTGCCAGCAGTGAAGGGCAGGGAGTTAGCTATGGCTACACCTTC. Protein: CASSEGQGVSYGYTF.

The rearrangement uses TRBV13 and TRBJ1-1, with a tentative D call TRBD1 (6 bases). The germline V gene has CDR1 PRHDT and CDR2 FYEKMQ (reference sequence). V was shortened by 3 bases and J by 3 bases, with 14 bases between the two germline ends. CDR3 size: 15 residues. In DNA, the CDR3 is TGTGCCAGCAGCTTTTCTCTGGCAGGGGACACTGAAGCTTTCTTT. This gives the protein CASSFSLAGDTEAFF.

The chain carries TRBV10-3 and TRBJ2-1; possible D gene TRBD2, 7 bases. CDR1 and CDR2 (germline): ENHRY, SYGVKD. Trimming took 0 bases from V and 0 from J, leaving 21 bases between them. The CDR3 sequence is 20 residues long. In DNA form, the CDR3 reads TGTGCCATCAGTGAGTCCCAACAGGGAGGGGCGATTGGCTCCTACAATGAGCAGTTCTTC. The encoded protein is CAISESQQGGAIGSYNEQFF.

The chain uses TRBV28 and TRBJ1-5; D remains ambiguous. The CDR3 sequence is 14 residues long. Germline CDR1 MDHEN, CDR2 SYDVKM. Trimming took 6 bases from V and 4 from J, leaving 13 bases between them. This CDR3 is CASRPAGGNQPQHF. CDR3 nucleotide sequence: TGTGCCAGCAGACCCGCCGGAGGGAATCAGCCCCAGCATTTT.

This rearrangement joins TRBV9 to TRBJ2-7; D may be TRBD2 (6 bases). CDR3 length: 14 amino acids. CDR1 is SGDLS, CDR2 YYNGEE, per germline. V was shortened by 0 bases and J by 7 bases, with 14 bases between the two germline ends. CDR3 protein: CASSVVGSSGEQYF. CDR3 DNA: TGTGCCAGCAGCGTAGTAGGTTCCAGCGGGGAGCAGTACTTC.

This clone was detected only a few times. This rearrangement joins TRBV7-9 to TRBJ2-1, with D tentatively TRBD2 (5 bases). Deletions cut 5 bases from V and 12 bases from J, with 11 bases between. Germline CDR1 is SEHNR and CDR2 is FQNEAQ (reference sequence). The CDR3 has 11 amino acids. CDR3 residues: CASSTGVLQFF. DNA for the CDR3: TGTGCCAGCAGCACCGGGGTCTTGCAGTTCTTC.

This clone was picked up one time. The chain is built from TRBV14 and TRBJ2-1, with 9 positions matching TRBD2. This CDR3 region has 12 residues. Germline CDR1 is SGHDN and CDR2 is FVKESK. Germline trimming cut 5 bases from V and 12 bases from J; bases unmatched to any gene: 5. The CDR3 sequence is CASSFLAGAQFF. The DNA for the CDR3 is TGTGCCAGCAGCTTTTTAGCGGGAGCGCAGTTCTTC.

In the case of this clone: The sample holds other DNA sequences that translate to the same CDR3. This chain uses TRBV18 with TRBJ2-7; D possibly corresponds to TRBD1 (6 bases). Trimming cost V 2 bases and J 0 bases, with 8 bases left between them. The CDR3 is 14 residues long. Germline V gives CDR1 KGHSH, CDR2 LQKENI. The CDR3 reads CASSPDRSSYEQYF. CDR3 coding DNA: TGTGCCAGCTCACCAGACAGGAGCTCCTACGAGCAGTACTTC.

The CDR3 DNA reads as TGTGCCAGCAAGGGGGGAGGGGCCGGGTACAATGAGCAGTTCTTC. It yields the protein CASKGGGAGYNEQFF. The genes are TRBV6-5 and TRBJ2-1; the D gene is possibly TRBD2 (7 bases). From germline, CDR1 is MNHEY and CDR2 SVGAGI. The CDR3 is 15 amino acids. Deletions cut 7 bases from V and 4 bases from J, with 17 bases between.